A selection of T cell receptor beta chains follows, all from one sample in a study of T cell responses to AZD1222 COVID-19 vaccine. TCRdb keeps only in-frame clones here, not all; method: immunoSEQ multiplex PCR. This sample has about 190,000 clones, with 94% found just once. The sample consisted of peripheral blood, taken on day 0 of AZD1222 vaccination. Every receptor here comes from an adult in good health. Each CDR3 is given with its conserved first and last residue. Fields, in order: J gene, V gene, CDR3 length, clone size, CDR3 protein. Rows may omit the clone size; those that give it use once, few, many or a size class.

TRBJ1-1,TRBV11-2,15,-,CASSLGTWASGGAFF
TRBJ2-1,TRBV3-1/TRBV3-2,16,-,CASSHRVLLGGNEQFF
TRBJ2-1,TRBV19,13,once,CASRGRGQDEQFF
TRBJ1-1,TRBV5-6,15,-,CASSLQTGRVTEAFF
TRBJ2-2,TRBV10-3,12,-,CAGGQNTGELFF
TRBJ1-5,TRBV19,14,-,CASRPQGAGQPQHF
TRBJ2-7,TRBV18,16,-,CASSPPVSGARYEQYF
TRBJ2-1,TRBV6-4,13,-,CASSEPLGNEQFF
TRBJ2-2,TRBV6-5,13,-,CASSPKLAGELFF
TRBJ2-1,TRBV5-4,14,-,CAARREWGKNEQFF
TRBJ2-2,TRBV6-5,15,-,CASTALPANTGELFF
TRBJ1-3,TRBV7-3,14,-,CASSTTATGNTIYF
TRBJ2-3,TRBV28,17,once,CASIWTSGWSSTDTQYF
TRBJ1-2,TRBV5-4,12,-,CASSGGHGGYTF
TRBJ2-3,TRBV7-7,15,-,CASSPRAGGTDTQYF
TRBJ1-2,TRBV27,12,-,CASSSHGNGYTF
TRBJ2-5,TRBV7-2,15,-,CASSLRSPGQETQYF
TRBJ1-2,TRBV4-3,13,-,CASSQTGLDGYTF
TRBJ1-2,TRBV19,13,-,CASSQRQNYGYTF
TRBJ1-3,TRBV2,15,-,CASTVGQAGGNTIYF
TRBJ2-5,TRBV11-2,16,-,CASSTGTSGNQETQYF
TRBJ2-7,TRBV7-9,18,-,CASSLDWGPGHSSYEQYF
TRBJ1-1,TRBV18,13,-,CASSLQGNTEAFF
TRBJ2-3,TRBV27,14,-,CASSLRQVTDTQYF
TRBJ1-1,TRBV6-2/TRBV6-3,15,-,CASSYGGLPNTEAFF
TRBJ2-2,TRBV15,17,-,CATSRDLQTLDTGELFF
TRBJ2-5,TRBV15,13,-,CATSRDRAETQYF
TRBJ2-1,TRBV15,15,-,CATSLREGGYNEQFF
TRBJ2-7,TRBV2,13,-,CASSRGRDYEQYF
TRBJ1-1,TRBV25-1,11,-,CASSWIGKAFF
TRBJ2-2,TRBV7-3,17,-,CASSPTAQHPNTGELFF
TRBJ2-5,TRBV7-2,18,once,CASSLSAGKNDFLETQYF
TRBJ2-7,TRBV9,17,-,CASSVFGEAGESYEQYF
TRBJ1-1,TRBV30,13,-,CASTGRRNTEAFF
TRBJ1-5,TRBV28,16,-,CASHRQVSYSNQPQHF
TRBJ2-3,TRBV27,15,-,CASSLPGRGTDTQYF
TRBJ1-6,TRBV19,14,-,CASSLSGVHSPLHF
TRBJ2-5,TRBV3-1/TRBV3-2,16,-,CASSPRSTGPEGTQYF
TRBJ2-1,TRBV28,15,-,CASSQTSGGYNEQFF
TRBJ1-5,TRBV6-2/TRBV6-3,17,-,CASSVSRARNGNQPQHF
TRBJ1-2,TRBV5-1,15,-,CASSSTGRGARGYTF
TRBJ2-3,TRBV18,14,-,CASSQDRGPDTQYF
TRBJ2-1,TRBV1,15,-,CTSSLAGLGFYEQFF
TRBJ2-6,TRBV5-6,14,many,CASSPGPGANVLTF
TRBJ2-2,TRBV7-3,14,-,CASSLGGFTGELFF
TRBJ2-1,TRBV4-2,13,-,CASSQGLPPEQFF
TRBJ1-5,TRBV19,16,-,CASSPSPGQGVQPQHF
TRBJ2-2,TRBV11-3,14,once,CASSHNPGTGELFF